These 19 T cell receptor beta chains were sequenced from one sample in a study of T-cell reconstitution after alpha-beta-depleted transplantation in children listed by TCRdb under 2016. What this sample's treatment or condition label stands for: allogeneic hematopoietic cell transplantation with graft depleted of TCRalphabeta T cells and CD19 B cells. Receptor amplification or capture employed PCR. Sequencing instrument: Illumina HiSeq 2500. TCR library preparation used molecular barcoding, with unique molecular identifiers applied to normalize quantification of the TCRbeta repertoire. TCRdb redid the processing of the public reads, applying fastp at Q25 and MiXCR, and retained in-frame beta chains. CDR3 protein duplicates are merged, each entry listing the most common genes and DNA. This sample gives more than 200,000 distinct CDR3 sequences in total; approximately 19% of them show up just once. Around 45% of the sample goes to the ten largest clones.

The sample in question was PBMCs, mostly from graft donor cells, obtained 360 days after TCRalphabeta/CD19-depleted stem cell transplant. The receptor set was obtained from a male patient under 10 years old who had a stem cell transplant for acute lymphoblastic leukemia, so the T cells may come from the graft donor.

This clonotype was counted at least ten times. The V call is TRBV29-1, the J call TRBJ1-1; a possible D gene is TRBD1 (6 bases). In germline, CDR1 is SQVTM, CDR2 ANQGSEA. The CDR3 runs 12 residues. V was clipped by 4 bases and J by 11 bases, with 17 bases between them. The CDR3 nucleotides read TGCAGCGTTGGACGGGAGGGGGGTTGGGCTTTCTTT. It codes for CSVGREGGWAFF.

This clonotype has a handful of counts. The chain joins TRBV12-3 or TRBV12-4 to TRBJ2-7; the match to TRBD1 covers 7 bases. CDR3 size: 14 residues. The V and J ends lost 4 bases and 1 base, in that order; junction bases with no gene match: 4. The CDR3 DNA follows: TGTGCCAGCAGTTCTGACAGGGTATCCTACGAGCAGTACTTC. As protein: CASSSDRVSYEQYF.

The CDR3 DNA is TGCGCCAGCAGCCAAAGGGGACTAGCGGGTTACAATGAGCAGTTCTTC. This sequence encodes CASSQRGLAGYNEQFF. The gene calls are TRBV4-3 and TRBJ2-1, with 12 nucleotides matching TRBD2. J gave up 4 bases and V 2 bases, and 3 bases lay outside the gene matches. CDR3 length: 16 residues. Germline V gene data show CDR1 as LGHNA and CDR2 as YSLEER.

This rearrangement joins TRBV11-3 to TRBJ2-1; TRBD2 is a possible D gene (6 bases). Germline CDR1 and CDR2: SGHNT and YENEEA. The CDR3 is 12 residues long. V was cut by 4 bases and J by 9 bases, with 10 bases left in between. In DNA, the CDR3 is TGTGCCAGCAGCTGGAGGGGCGGTGAGCAGTTCTTC. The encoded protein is CASSWRGGEQFF.

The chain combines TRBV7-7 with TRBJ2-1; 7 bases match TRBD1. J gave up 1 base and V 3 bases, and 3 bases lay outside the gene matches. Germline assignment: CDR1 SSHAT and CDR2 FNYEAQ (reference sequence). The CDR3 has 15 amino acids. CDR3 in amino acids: CASSFEGASYNEQFF. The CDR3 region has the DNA TGTGCCAGCAGCTTTGAGGGGGCTTCCTACAATGAGCAGTTCTTC.

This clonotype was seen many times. Here the CDR3 reads CASSLTPGTGYNEQFF. The CDR3 nucleotides read TGTGCCAGCAGCTTAACGCCCGGGACAGGGTACAATGAGCAGTTCTTC. This chain connects TRBV7-9 to TRBJ2-1; 9 bases align to TRBD1. Germline V CDR1 and CDR2: SEHNR, FQNEAQ (reference sequence). The CDR3 is 16 amino acids. V dropped 2 bases and J dropped 4; count of bases not matched to a gene: 6.

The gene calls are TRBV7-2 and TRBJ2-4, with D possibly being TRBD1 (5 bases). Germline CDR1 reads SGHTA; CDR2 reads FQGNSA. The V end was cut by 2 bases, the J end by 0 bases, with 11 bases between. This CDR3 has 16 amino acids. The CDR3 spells CASSLQGLLAKNIQYF. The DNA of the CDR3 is TGTGCCAGCAGCTTACAGGGCCTTCTAGCCAAAAACATTCAGTACTTC.

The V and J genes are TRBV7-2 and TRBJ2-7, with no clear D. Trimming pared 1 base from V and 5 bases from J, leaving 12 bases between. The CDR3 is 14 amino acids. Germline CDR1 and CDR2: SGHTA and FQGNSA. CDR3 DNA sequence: TGTGCCAGCAGCTTAGTCGGGCTATCGAACGAGCAGTACTTC. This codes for CASSLVGLSNEQYF.

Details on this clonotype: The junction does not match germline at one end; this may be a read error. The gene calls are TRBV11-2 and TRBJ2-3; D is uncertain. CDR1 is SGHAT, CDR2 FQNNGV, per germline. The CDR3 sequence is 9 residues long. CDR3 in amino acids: CASSLDGPF. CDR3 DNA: TGTGCCAGCAGCTTAGATGGCCCTTTT.

CDR3 DNA sequence: TGTGCCATCAGTGCCGGGACAGGGGAGTCCTACAATGAGCAGTTCTTC. Translated, it gives CAISAGTGESYNEQFF. The chain links TRBV10-3 to TRBJ2-1, with 10 bases identical to TRBD1. The CDR3 is made up of 16 amino acids. Unmatched junction bases numbered 4, after V lost 4 bases and J lost 1 base. The germline gives CDR1 ENHRY, CDR2 SYGVKD.

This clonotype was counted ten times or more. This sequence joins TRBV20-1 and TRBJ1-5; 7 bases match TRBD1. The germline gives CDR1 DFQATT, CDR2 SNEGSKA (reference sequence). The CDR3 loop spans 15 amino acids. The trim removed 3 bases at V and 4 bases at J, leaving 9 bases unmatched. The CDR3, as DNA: TGCAGTGCTAGGGCCTCAGGGGGGCGGAATCAGCCCCAGCATTTT. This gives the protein CSARASGGRNQPQHF.

DNA of the CDR3: TGTGCCAGCAGTTACCAGGGAGGGGGAACAGATACGCAGTATTTT. Translating gives CASSYQGGGTDTQYF. This sequence joins TRBV6-5 and TRBJ2-3; perhaps TRBD2 as D (7 bases). Looked up from germline, CDR1 is MNHEY and CDR2 is SVGAGI. V was clipped by 2 bases and J by 3 bases, with 12 bases between them. The CDR3 totals 15 residues.

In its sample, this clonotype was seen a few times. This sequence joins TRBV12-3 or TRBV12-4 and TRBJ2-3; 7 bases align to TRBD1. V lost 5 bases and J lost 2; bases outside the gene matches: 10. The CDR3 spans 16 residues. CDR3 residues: CASSDKTGPFTDTQYF. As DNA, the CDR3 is TGTGCCAGCAGTGATAAGACAGGGCCCTTCACAGATACGCAGTATTTT.

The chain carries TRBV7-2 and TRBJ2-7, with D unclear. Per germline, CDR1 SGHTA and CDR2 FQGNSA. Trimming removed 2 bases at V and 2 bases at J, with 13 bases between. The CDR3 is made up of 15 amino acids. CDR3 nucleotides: TGTGCCAGCAGCTTATTTCACAGCACAACCTACGAGCAGTACTTC. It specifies CASSLFHSTTYEQYF. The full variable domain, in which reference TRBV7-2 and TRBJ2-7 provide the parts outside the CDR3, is GAGVSQSPSNKVTEKGKDVELRCDPISGHTALYWYRQSLGQGLEFLIYFQGNSAPDKSGLPSDRFSAERTGGSVSTLTIQRTQQEDSAVYLCASSLFHSTTYEQYFGPGTRLTVT.

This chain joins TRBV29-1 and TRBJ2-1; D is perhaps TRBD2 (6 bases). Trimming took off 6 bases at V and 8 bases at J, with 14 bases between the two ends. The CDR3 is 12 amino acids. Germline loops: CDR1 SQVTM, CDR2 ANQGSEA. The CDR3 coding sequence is TGCAGCGTCATCGGGGGTACCCATGAGCAGTTCTTC. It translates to CSVIGGTHEQFF.

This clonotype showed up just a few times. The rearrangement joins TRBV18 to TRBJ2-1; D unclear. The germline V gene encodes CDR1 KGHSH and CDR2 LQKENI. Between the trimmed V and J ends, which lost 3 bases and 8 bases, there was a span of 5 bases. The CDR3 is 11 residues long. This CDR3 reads CASSPQDEQFF. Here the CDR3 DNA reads TGTGCCAGCTCACCCCAGGATGAGCAGTTCTTC. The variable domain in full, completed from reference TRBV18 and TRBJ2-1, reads NAGVMQNPRHLVRRRGQEARLRCSPMKGHSHVYWYRQLPEEGLKFMVYLQKENIIDESGMPKERFSAEFPKEGPSILRIQQVVRGDSAAYFCASSPQDEQFFGPGTRLTVL.

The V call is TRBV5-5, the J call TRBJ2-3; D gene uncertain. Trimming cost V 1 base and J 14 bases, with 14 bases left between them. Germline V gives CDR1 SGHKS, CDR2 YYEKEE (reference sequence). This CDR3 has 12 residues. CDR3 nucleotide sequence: TGTGCCAGCAGCTTGCCCCCATATCCCGCGTATTTT. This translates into CASSLPPYPAYF. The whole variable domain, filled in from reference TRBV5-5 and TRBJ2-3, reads DAGVTQSPTHLIKTRGQQVTLRCSPISGHKSVSWYQQVLGQGPQFIFQYYEKEERGRGNFPDRFSARQFPNYSSELNVNALLLGDSALYLCASSLPPYPAYFGPGTRLTVL.

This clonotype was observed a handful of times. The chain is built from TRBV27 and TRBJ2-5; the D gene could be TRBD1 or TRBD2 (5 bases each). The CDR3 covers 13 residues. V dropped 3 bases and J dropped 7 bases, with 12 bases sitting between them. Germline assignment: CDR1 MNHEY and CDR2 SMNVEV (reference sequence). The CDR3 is CASSFRDPVTQYF. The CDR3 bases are TGTGCCAGCAGTTTCCGGGACCCCGTGACCCAGTACTTC.

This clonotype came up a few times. Here the CDR3 DNA reads TGTGCCAGCAGTTACTCTACCGGAGGAGGCTACACCTTC. Translating gives CASSYSTGGGYTF. The rearrangement joins TRBV6-2 or TRBV6-3 to TRBJ1-2, with D hard to call. V was clipped by 0 bases and J by 8 bases, with 10 bases between them. CDR3 size: 13 residues. CDR1 is MNHEY, CDR2 SVGEGT, per germline.